This T cell receptor (beta chain) was recorded in a study of T cells in Graves' hyperthyroidism and ophthalmopathy. Overall study results and limits: Most thyroid clonotypes expanded above 0.001 were also detected in blood.

Ophthalmopathy patients showed a Clinical Activity Score of at least 3, NOSPECS grade of at least 4 and duration under 3 months. Exclusion criteria comprised uncontrolled infection, other autoimmune disease, pregnancy or lactation. Using more than 7.5 ml of fresh peripheral blood, PBMCs were prepared. On this clonotype: Antigen unknown.

There were TCR beta CDR3 regions amplified from RNA transcripts. Researchers ran a first-round RT-PCR on the TCR CDR3 using the HTBI primer set. TCRdb reanalysed the multiplex PCR reads using MiXCR and keeps one entry per CDR3 protein. The sample has 700,000 or so distinct CDR3 sequences, 14% seen once. Sequences were obtained from blood. This clonotype was sampled from a woman in her 50s with Graves' ophthalmopathy.

CDR3 in amino acids: CAISEPTSGGETQYF. As DNA, the CDR3 is TGTGCCATCAGTGAGCCAACTAGCGGGGGAGAGACCCAGTACTTC. The chain couples TRBV10-3 to TRBJ2-5; 11 bases fit TRBD2. Germline loops: CDR1 ENHRY, CDR2 SYGVKD. The CDR3 sequence is 15 residues long. V lost 2 bases to trimming and J lost 4 bases; unmatched junction nucleotides: 3.